The present T cell receptor beta chain was sequenced within a study of blood T cell repertoires in COVID-19. On the study more broadly: Acute and convalescent COVID-19 specimens originated in the United States, Italy and Spain.

The table came from immunoSEQ multiplex PCR; TCRdb's copy has only in-frame clones and leaves some out. The sample gives around 71,000 clones, 75% to 85% of which show up once; approximately 6.9% is in the top ten. The V and J ends lost 4 bases and 6 bases respectively, with 12 bases between them. Germline lookup yields CDR1 MDHEN and CDR2 SYDVKM. CDR3 length: 13 residues. Those enrolled in Seattle joined during active infection and were followed longitudinally afterward. The clonotype was recovered from a man aged 25-45 years with COVID-19, enrolled during active disease. The material sequenced was peripheral blood. This chain joins TRBV28 and TRBJ1-1, with D possibly TRBD1 on 5 matching bases. CDR3 residues: CASSSYRIAEAFF. The DNA of the CDR3 is TGTGCCAGCAGTTCATACAGGATAGCTGAAGCTTTCTTT.